This entry lists 25 T cell receptor beta chains sequenced from one sample in a study of T cell responses to AZD1222 COVID-19 vaccine (TCRdb year 2021). The library was generated by the immunoSEQ multiplex PCR assay. TCRdb retrieved this table from immuneACCESS and kept in-frame rearrangements only. Not all clones are present; in checked studies, unresolved V genes account for under half, and no reason is known for the remainder. The sample table shows over 85,000 clones, and roughly 80% are seen once. 12% to 15% of the sample belongs to the ten largest clones. What the time point label conveys for this sample: about 28 days (+/-7) after the second vaccine dose. The sequencing used peripheral blood, collected 28 days after the second AZD1222 dose. Receptors were obtained from an adult who received the AZD1222 COVID-19 vaccine.

The chain links TRBV6-2 or TRBV6-3 to TRBJ1-1, with TRBD1 as a possible D gene (5 bases). V was shortened by 0 bases and J by 8 bases, with 13 bases between the two germline ends. There are 14 residues in the CDR3. Per germline, CDR1 MNHEY and CDR2 SVGEGT. The CDR3 protein is CASSYSVDSTEAFF. CDR3 coding DNA: TGTGCCAGCAGTTACTCAGTTGACAGTACAGAAGCTTTCTTT.

This clone showed up just a few times. The chain is built from TRBV7-2 and TRBJ2-1; possible D gene TRBD1, 6 bases. Germline loops: CDR1 SGHTA, CDR2 FQGNSA. The CDR3 extends over 15 amino acids. Trimming removed 5 bases from V and 9 bases from J, with 20 bases in between. This chain's CDR3 is CASSPTGGVPSEQFF. The CDR3 nucleotides read TGTGCCAGCAGCCCGACAGGTGGAGTCCCAAGTGAGCAGTTCTTC.

The chain carries TRBV28 and TRBJ1-1; D unresolved. The CDR3 is made up of 13 amino acids. V lost 6 bases and J 0 bases, leaving 8 bases between the germline ends. In germline, CDR1 is MDHEN, CDR2 SYDVKM. The CDR3 DNA sequence: TGTGCCAGCAGAATCCCTATGAACACTGAAGCTTTCTTT. It specifies CASRIPMNTEAFF.

The chain uses TRBV6-5 and TRBJ2-1, with D perhaps matching TRBD2 (5 bases). The CDR3 spans 15 residues. V lost 7 bases, J lost 0 bases, and 13 bases lay in between. Germline loops: CDR1 MNHEY, CDR2 SVGAGI. The DNA of the CDR3 is TGTGCCAGCAAATCGTGGGAGATCTCCTACAATGAGCAGTTCTTC. Protein sequence: CASKSWEISYNEQFF.

In nucleotides, the CDR3 is TGTGCCAGCAGCCCCCGGGGGAAAGGGCCTGAGTTCTTC. The encoded protein is CASSPRGKGPEFF. This chain links TRBV3-1 (or the pseudogene TRBV3-2) with TRBJ2-1; TRBD2 might be the D (6 bases). V lost 4 bases and J lost 14, with 18 bases in between. CDR1 and CDR2 from the germline V gene are LGHDT and YNNKEL (reference sequence). The CDR3 is made up of 13 amino acids.

V is TRBV27 and J is TRBJ2-3; tentatively, D is TRBD1 (8 bases). CDR1 and CDR2 from the germline V gene are MNHEY and SMNVEV (reference sequence). The CDR3 has 15 amino acids. Between the trimmed V and J ends, which lost 1 base and 6 bases, there was a span of 14 bases. CDR3 nucleotide sequence: TGTGCCAGCAGTTTATTCCAACAGGGGGGGGATACGCAGTATTTT. This codes for CASSLFQQGGDTQYF.

The chain uses TRBV6-1 and TRBJ1-2; the D is unclear. The CDR3 has 12 residues. Deletions cut 2 bases from V and 5 bases from J, with 6 bases between. Germline lookup yields CDR1 MNHNS and CDR2 SASEGT. CDR3 in DNA: TGTGCCAGCAGTGAATTGGGTTATGGCTACACCTTC. It is translated as CASSELGYGYTF.

This clone was detected once. The rearrangement uses TRBV9 and TRBJ2-7; D is uncertain. The CDR3 sequence is 14 residues long. Trimming shortened V by 4 bases and J by 4 bases, and 15 bases separated the two germline ends. CDR1 SGDLS and CDR2 YYNGEE come from the germline V gene. The CDR3 DNA is TGTGCCAGCAGCACCACCTCCCAAGGGTACGAGCAGTACTTC. This codes for CASSTTSQGYEQYF.

The chain has TRBV6-5 and TRBJ2-2, with a possible D match to TRBD2 (6 bases). Between the trimmed V and J ends, which lost 8 bases and 6 bases, there was a span of 13 bases. Germline V gives CDR1 MNHEY, CDR2 SVGAGI. There are 13 residues in the CDR3. The CDR3, as DNA: TGTGCCAGCGGGGGGTTTAAAGCCGGGGAGCTGTTTTTT. Translated, it gives CASGGFKAGELFF.

This chain uses TRBV7-3 with TRBJ2-1, with 10 bases aligning to TRBD1. This CDR3 is 15 amino acids long. Germline CDR1 is SGHTA and CDR2 is FQGTGA. V was clipped by 5 bases and J by 7 bases; unmatched bases: 8. In nucleotides, the CDR3 is TGTGCCAGCAGCCGCCGGGACAGGGGCCTTAATGAGCAGTTCTTC. Amino acid sequence: CASSRRDRGLNEQFF.

This CDR3 is CASSLSRADTQYF. CDR3 in DNA: TGCGCCAGCAGCTTGAGCAGGGCAGATACGCAGTATTTT. The rearrangement links TRBV5-1 to TRBJ2-3, with D perhaps matching TRBD1 (5 bases). CDR3 length: 13 residues. CDR1 and CDR2 from the germline V gene are SGHRS and YFSETQ. V lost 1 base, J lost 4 bases, and 7 bases lay in between.

J is TRBJ1-1 and V is TRBV6-2 or TRBV6-3, with D perhaps TRBD1 (5 bases). In germline, CDR1 is MNHEY, CDR2 SVGEGT. The CDR3 totals 14 residues. Deletions cut 4 bases from V and 0 bases from J, with 9 bases between. The CDR3 sequence is CASSSGTMNTEAFF. Here the CDR3 DNA reads TGTGCCAGCAGTTCGGGGACCATGAACACTGAAGCTTTCTTT.

A single count supports this clone. The gene calls are TRBV18 and TRBJ2-2; D uncertain. Germline V gene lookup returns CDR1 KGHSH and CDR2 LQKENI. The CDR3 runs to 14 residues. Trimming cost V 5 bases and J 0 bases, with 7 bases left between them. CDR3 nucleotides: TGTGCCAGCTCAAGAGCCGCGAACACCGGGGAGCTGTTTTTT. Protein: CASSRAANTGELFF.

The chain couples TRBV12-3 or TRBV12-4 to TRBJ2-7; D may be TRBD2 (5 bases). Trimming removed 5 bases from V and 8 bases from J, with 13 bases in between. This CDR3 has 12 residues. The CDR3 sequence is CASSLRTLKQYF. Written as DNA, the CDR3 is TGTGCCAGCAGTCTCCGGACTCTCAAGCAGTACTTC.

This rearrangement joins TRBV10-3 to TRBJ2-3; D unclear. The CDR3 totals 11 residues. V was cut by 7 bases and J by 6 bases, with 8 bases left in between. The germline V gene has CDR1 ENHRY and CDR2 SYGVKD. The CDR3 DNA follows: TGTGCCATCATGGGTCGGGATACGCAGTATTTT. Translated: CAIMGRDTQYF.

The genes are TRBV7-5 and TRBJ1-5. TRBV7-5 is noted as a pseudogene. The CDR3 covers 14 residues. CDR3 in amino acids: CARTPGPRNQPQHF. The CDR3 DNA follows: TGTGCCAGAACCCCCGGGCCCCGAAATCAGCCCCAGCATTTT.

This rearrangement joins TRBV15 to TRBJ1-2; D unresolved. The length of the CDR3 is 16 residues. The germline V gene has CDR1 LNHNV and CDR2 YYDKDF (reference sequence). Trimming shortened V by 3 bases and J by 0 bases, and 14 bases separated the two germline ends. The chain's CDR3 is CATSSRGVPANYGYTF. As DNA, the CDR3 is TGTGCCACCAGCAGCCGCGGGGTTCCGGCTAACTATGGCTACACCTTC. Supplemented by reference TRBV15 and TRBJ1-2, the full variable domain reads DAMVIQNPRYQVTQFGKPVTLSCSQTLNHNVMYWYQQKSSQAPKLLFHYYDKDFNNEADTPDNFQSRRPNTSFCFLDIRSPGLGDTAMYLCATSSRGVPANYGYTFGSGTRLTVV.

The J gene is TRBJ1-1, the V gene TRBV5-1, with D possibly matching TRBD1 (5 bases). This CDR3 has 12 amino acids. V shed 7 bases and J shed 1 base, with 8 bases lying between them. The V gene's germline CDR1 is SGHRS and CDR2 YFSETQ. The CDR3 nucleotides read TGCGCCAGCCAACAGGAGAACACTGAAGCTTTCTTT. Amino acid sequence: CASQQENTEAFF.

V usage is TRBV24-1 and J usage is TRBJ2-7; 11 bases are a match to TRBD1. CDR1 and CDR2 (germline): KGHDR, SFDVKD. J was trimmed by 1 base and V by 2 bases; bases with no gene match: 9. The CDR3 loop spans 18 amino acids. The CDR3 DNA sequence: TGTGCCACCAGTGATTCGGACAGGGGGCGAGGGGTTTCCTACGAGCAGTACTTC. It codes for CATSDSDRGRGVSYEQYF.

In its sample, this clone was seen once. The chain combines TRBV5-4 with TRBJ1-4, with a possible D match to TRBD1 (5 bases). V lost 0 bases and J 8 bases, leaving 20 bases between the germline ends. Germline assignment: CDR1 SGHNT and CDR2 YYREEE (reference sequence). The CDR3 is made up of 17 amino acids. In DNA, the CDR3 is TGTGCCAGCAGCTTGGGTACGAGTGGGGCCCAGGAGGAAAAACTGTTTTTT. As protein: CASSLGTSGAQEEKLFF. Variable domain in full (rest from reference TRBV5-4 and TRBJ1-4): ETGVTQSPTHLIKTRGQQVTLRCSSQSGHNTVSWYQQALGQGPQFIFQYYREEENGRGNFPPRFSGLQFPNYSSELNVNALELDDSALYLCASSLGTSGAQEEKLFFGSGTQLSVL.

This chain uses TRBV29-1 with TRBJ1-2, with D unclear. This CDR3 region has 13 residues. Germline values: CDR1 SQVTM, CDR2 ANQGSEA. V shed 6 bases and J shed 4 bases, with 15 bases lying between them. The CDR3 reads CSVDRTSRYGYTF. In nucleotides, the CDR3 is TGCAGCGTGGACCGTACCTCCCGCTATGGCTACACCTTC.

The CDR3 is CASSDSVGGEAFF. The CDR3 DNA follows: TGTGCCAGCAGTGACTCTGTCGGGGGTGAAGCTTTCTTT. V gene TRBV2 combines with J gene TRBJ1-1, with TRBD1 as a possible D gene (5 bases). The CDR3 length is 13 residues. Germline CDR1 reads SNHLY; CDR2 reads FYNNEI. Trimming removed 3 bases from V and 7 bases from J, with 12 bases in between.

The rearrangement links TRBV18 to TRBJ2-2, with D tentatively TRBD2 (6 bases). Trimming took off 8 bases at V and 7 bases at J, with 14 bases between the two ends. Germline CDR1 reads KGHSH; CDR2 reads LQKENI. The CDR3 contains 13 residues. CDR3 sequence: CASAWDFVGELFF. In DNA, the CDR3 is TGTGCCAGCGCCTGGGACTTCGTCGGGGAGCTGTTTTTT.

The chain is built from TRBV9 and TRBJ1-4, with D possibly matching TRBD1 (6 bases). This CDR3 is built from 14 residues. Germline assignment: CDR1 SGDLS and CDR2 YYNGEE. Trimming cost V 4 bases and J 5 bases, with 12 bases left between them. CDR3: CASSLRDINEKLFF. The CDR3 DNA is TGTGCCAGCAGCTTACGGGACATAAATGAAAAACTGTTTTTT.

Points on this clone: Additional DNA sequences in this sample encode the identical CDR3. The CDR3 DNA is TGTGCCAGTAGTATCCCCGGACTAGCGGAGAACACCGGGGAGCTGTTTTTT. Protein product: CASSIPGLAENTGELFF. The chain recombines TRBV19 with TRBJ2-2, with 10 bases aligning to TRBD2. The junction had 5 bases not matched to a gene; V was cut back by 3 bases and J by 1 base. The length of the CDR3 is 17 residues. The germline V gene has CDR1 LNHDA and CDR2 SQIVND (reference sequence).